This T cell receptor beta chain derives from a study of blood T cell repertoires in COVID-19. In the study overall: Donors in the United States, Italy and Spain gave samples during acute or convalescent COVID-19. Nucleic acid was either cDNA or gDNA, and it came from T cells, B-cell-depleted T cells, or PBMCs.

The CDR3 is 16 amino acids. The V gene lost 1 base and the J gene lost 3 bases, with 11 bases spanning the gap. Germline lookup yields CDR1 SGHDT and CDR2 YYEEEE. Per the original data handling: Cell counts per sample came from amplifying reference gene primers. The data were produced by immunoSEQ multiplex PCR, yet TCRdb's version contains in-frame clones alone and is incomplete. V, J and clone size reflect that table, while D and trimming were determined from the DNA. This sample yields over 65,000 clones, of which approximately 82% are seen a single time; about 16% belongs to the top ten. The gene calls are TRBV5-6 and TRBJ2-6; D is perhaps TRBD2 (5 bases). Sequencing input: peripheral blood. The origin of this receptor is a man older than 75 with active COVID-19. CDR3 region: CASSLMRADGANVLTF. CDR3 sequence (DNA): TGTGCCAGCAGCTTGATGAGGGCGGATGGGGCCAACGTCCTGACTTTC.